Listed below are T cell receptor beta chains from one sample, sequenced in a study of cytomegalovirus exposure and HLA in healthy donors. Assay used: immunoSEQ multiplex PCR; TCRdb lists only in-frame clones, some missing. The sample holds approximately 160,000 clones; roughly 82% are singletons and the top ten take 5.7%. Material for sequencing was PBMCs. These receptor sequences come from a man aged 30-40 years in good health and CMV-seropositive. Both conserved end residues are part of each CDR3. The order of the fields is clone size, J gene, D gene, V gene, CDR3 protein, CDR3 DNA. D genes are given only for firm matches. Clone size is given for some rows only: seen once, a few or many times, or a class if the clone is expanded.

>-|TRBJ1-2|-|TRBV28
CASSTPAGQGYTF
TGTGCCAGCAGCACACCGGCAGGCCAGGGCTACACCTTC
>once|TRBJ1-1|TRBD1|TRBV7-9
CASSWGQGDAFF
TGTGCCAGCAGCTGGGGACAGGGTGATGCTTTCTTT
>-|TRBJ2-7|-|TRBV6-1
CASSESGGSSYEQYF
TGTGCCAGCAGTGAATCCGGGGGTAGTTCCTACGAGCAGTACTTC
>-|TRBJ1-2|-|TRBV7-2
CAGSLAQYYGYTF
TGTGCCGGCAGCTTAGCCCAGTACTATGGCTACACCTTC
>-|TRBJ1-2|TRBD1|TRBV30
CAWKIGDRGGGYTF
TGTGCCTGGAAGATTGGGGACAGGGGAGGTGGCTACACCTTC
>-|TRBJ1-6|TRBD1|TRBV25-1
CASSEEGTGFNSPLHF
TGTGCCAGCAGTGAAGAAGGGACAGGGTTCAATTCACCCCTCCACTTT
>-|TRBJ2-3|TRBD2|TRBV6-1
CASSSGRGTDTQYF
TGTGCCAGCAGTAGCGGGAGGGGAACAGATACGCAGTATTTT
>-|TRBJ2-5|-|TRBV7-4
CATFVGPGGRGQETQYF
TGTGCCACATTCGTAGGTCCCGGAGGCCGGGGACAAGAGACCCAGTACTTC
>-|TRBJ1-1|-|TRBV10-3
CAISGQMNTEAFF
TGTGCCATCAGTGGACAGATGAACACTGAAGCTTTCTTT
>-|TRBJ2-7|-|TRBV28
CASSLDKPYEQYF
TGTGCCAGCAGTTTAGACAAACCCTACGAGCAGTACTTC
>once|TRBJ2-1|TRBD2|TRBV28
CASSPNWGGNEQFF
TGTGCCAGCAGTCCAAATTGGGGGGGGAATGAGCAGTTCTTC
>-|TRBJ2-3|TRBD2|TRBV18
CASSPAGGRTDTQYF
TGTGCCAGCTCACCAGCGGGGGGGCGGACAGATACGCAGTATTTT
>-|TRBJ1-4|TRBD1|TRBV7-7
CASSLVGDRKNEKLFF
TGTGCCAGCAGCTTAGTGGGGGACAGAAAAAATGAAAAACTGTTTTTT
>-|TRBJ2-7|-|TRBV2
CASSTTYEQYF
TGTGCCAGCAGCACCACCTACGAGCAGTACTTC
>-|TRBJ1-5|-|TRBV7-9
CASTDSGQPQHF
TGTGCCAGCACCGATTCGGGGCAGCCCCAGCATTTT